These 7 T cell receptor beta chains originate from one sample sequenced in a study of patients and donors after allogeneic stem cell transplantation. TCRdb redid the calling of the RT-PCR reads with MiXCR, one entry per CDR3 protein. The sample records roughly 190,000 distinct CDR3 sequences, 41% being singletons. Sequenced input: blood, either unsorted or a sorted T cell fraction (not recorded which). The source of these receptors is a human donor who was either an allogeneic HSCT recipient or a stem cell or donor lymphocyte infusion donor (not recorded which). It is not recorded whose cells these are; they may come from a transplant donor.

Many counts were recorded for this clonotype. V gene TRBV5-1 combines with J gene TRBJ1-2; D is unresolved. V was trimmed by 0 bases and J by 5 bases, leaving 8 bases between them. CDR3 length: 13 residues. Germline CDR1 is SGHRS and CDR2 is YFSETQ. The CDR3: CASSLADGYGYTF. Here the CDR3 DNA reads TGCGCCAGCAGCTTGGCCGATGGTTATGGCTACACCTTC.

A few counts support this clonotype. The CDR3 bases are TGTGCCAGCAGCTTGAACAGGGGAAGGTGGTATCAGCCCCAGCATTTT. Amino acids: CASSLNRGRWYQPQHF. The J gene is TRBJ1-5, the V gene TRBV5-6; the match to TRBD1 covers 7 bases. With V trimmed by 1 base and J by 5 bases, 9 bases remained unmatched. Germline-derived CDR1 and CDR2 are SGHDT and YYEEEE. This CDR3 comprises 16 residues. Based on the CDR3 plus reference TRBV5-6 and TRBJ1-5, the full variable domain is DAGVTQSPTHLIKTRGQQVTLRCSPKSGHDTVSWYQQALGQGPQFIFQYYEEEERQRGNFPDRFSGHQFPNYSSELNVNALLLGDSALYLCASSLNRGRWYQPQHFGDGTRLSIL.

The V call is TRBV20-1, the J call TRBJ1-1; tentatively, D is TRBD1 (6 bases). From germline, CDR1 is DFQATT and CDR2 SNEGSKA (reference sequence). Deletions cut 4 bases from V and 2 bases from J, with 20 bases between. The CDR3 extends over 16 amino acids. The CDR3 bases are TGCAGTGCTAAAGGTCAGATCGGGGGCATAAACACTGAAGCTTTCTTT. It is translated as CSAKGQIGGINTEAFF.

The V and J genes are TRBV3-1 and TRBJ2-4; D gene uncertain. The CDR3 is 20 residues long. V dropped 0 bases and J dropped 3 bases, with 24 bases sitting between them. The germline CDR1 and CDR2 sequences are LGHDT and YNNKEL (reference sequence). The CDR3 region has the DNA TGTGCCAGCAGCCAAGATAATCGGTCGGTCTCCCCGGAAGGCAAAAACATTCAGTACTTC. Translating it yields CASSQDNRSVSPEGKNIQYF.

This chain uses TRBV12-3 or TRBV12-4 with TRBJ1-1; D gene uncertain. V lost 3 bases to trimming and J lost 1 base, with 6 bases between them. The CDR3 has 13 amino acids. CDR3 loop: CASSFAGNTEAFF. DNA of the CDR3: TGTGCCAGCAGTTTTGCGGGGAACACTGAAGCTTTCTTT.

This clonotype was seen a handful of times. CDR3 nucleotides: TGTGCCAGCTCACCACCCCAGGCCGCGAACACTGAAGCTTTCTTT. Translation: CASSPPQAANTEAFF. V and J are TRBV18 and TRBJ1-1; the D is unclear. The CDR3 is 15 amino acids. The germline gives CDR1 KGHSH, CDR2 LQKENI. V was shortened by 0 bases and J by 1 base, with 9 bases between the two germline ends.

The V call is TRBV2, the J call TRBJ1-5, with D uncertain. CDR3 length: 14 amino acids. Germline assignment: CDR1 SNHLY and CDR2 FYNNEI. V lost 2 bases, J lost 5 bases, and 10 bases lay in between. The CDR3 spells CASSEYKGDQPQHF. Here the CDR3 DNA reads TGTGCCAGCAGTGAATACAAGGGAGATCAGCCCCAGCATTTT.